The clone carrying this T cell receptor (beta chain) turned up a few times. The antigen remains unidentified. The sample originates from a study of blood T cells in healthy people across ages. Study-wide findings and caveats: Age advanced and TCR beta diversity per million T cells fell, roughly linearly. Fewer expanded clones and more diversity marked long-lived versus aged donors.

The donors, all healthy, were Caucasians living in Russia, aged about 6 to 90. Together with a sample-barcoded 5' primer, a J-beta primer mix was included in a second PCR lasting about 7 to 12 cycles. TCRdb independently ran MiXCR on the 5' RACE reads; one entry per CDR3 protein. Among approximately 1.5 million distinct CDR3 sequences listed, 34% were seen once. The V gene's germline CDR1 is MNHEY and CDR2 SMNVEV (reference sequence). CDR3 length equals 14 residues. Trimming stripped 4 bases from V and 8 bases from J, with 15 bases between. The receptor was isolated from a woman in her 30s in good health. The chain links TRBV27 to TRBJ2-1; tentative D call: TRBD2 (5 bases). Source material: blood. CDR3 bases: TGTGCCAGCAGTTGGGGATCCGCGGGTCATGAGCAGTTCTTC. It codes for CASSWGSAGHEQFF.